This TCR beta chain emerged from a study of T cell responses to AZD1222 COVID-19 vaccine. Comment on this clone: What it binds is not known.

The CDR3 is 15 residues long. Trimming took 5 bases from V and 6 from J; bases not matched to a gene: 10. Germline CDR1 and CDR2: SEHNR and FQNEAQ (reference sequence). Here immunoSEQ multiplex PCR was the method, and the copy in TCRdb shows in-frame clones only, minus some. The data hold 120,000 or so clones, with 92% observed a single time. Study-wide points: Nearly half of the spike-specific TCRs reportedly recognize variant regions that carry no mutations. It should be noted that donors were predominantly white British and more often female, and clonal diversity was possibly underestimated. Distributed over spike, vaccine-associated CD4 TCRs predominated at 160-218 and 743-854.

The receptor's source is an adult in good health. V gene TRBV7-9 combines with J gene TRBJ1-1; 9 bases are shared with TRBD1. Sequences were derived from peripheral blood, sampled on day 0 of AZD1222 vaccination. Here the CDR3 DNA reads TGTGCCAGCAGCCAGAGGACAGGGGAGACGGCTGAAGCTTTCTTT. It is translated as CASSQRTGETAEAFF. The full variable domain, in which reference TRBV7-9 and TRBJ1-1 provide the parts outside the CDR3, is DTGVSQNPRHKITKRGQNVTFRCDPISEHNRLYWYRQTLGQGPEFLTYFQNEAQLEKSRLLSDRFSAERPKGSFSTLEIQRTEQGDSAMYLCASSQRTGETAEAFFGQGTRLTVV.